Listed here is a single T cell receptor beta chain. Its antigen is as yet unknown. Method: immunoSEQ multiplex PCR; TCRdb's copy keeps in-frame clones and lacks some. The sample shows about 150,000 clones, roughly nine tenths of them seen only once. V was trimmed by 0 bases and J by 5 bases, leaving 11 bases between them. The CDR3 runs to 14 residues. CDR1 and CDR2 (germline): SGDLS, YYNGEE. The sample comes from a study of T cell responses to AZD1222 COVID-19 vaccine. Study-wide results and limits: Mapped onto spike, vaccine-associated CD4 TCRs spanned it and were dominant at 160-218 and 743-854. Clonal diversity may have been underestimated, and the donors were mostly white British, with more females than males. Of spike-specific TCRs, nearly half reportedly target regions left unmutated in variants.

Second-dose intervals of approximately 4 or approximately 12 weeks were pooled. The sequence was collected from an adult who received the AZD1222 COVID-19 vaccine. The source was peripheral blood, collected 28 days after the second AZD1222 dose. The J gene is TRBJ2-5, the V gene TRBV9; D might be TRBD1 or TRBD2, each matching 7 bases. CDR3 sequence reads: CASSVAQGGETQYF. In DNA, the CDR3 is TGTGCCAGCAGCGTAGCCCAGGGGGGGGAGACCCAGTACTTC.